Listed below are T cell receptor beta chains from one sample, sequenced in a study of CD8+CD57+ T cells in acquired aplastic anemia. TCRdb redid the calling of the reads with MiXCR, one entry per CDR3 protein. The sample holds about 98,000 distinct CDR3 sequences, about 63% seen once. Sequences were obtained from sorted CD4+, CD8+, or CD8+CD57+ T cells (not recorded which) from PBMCs. These receptors were obtained from a human donor with aplastic anemia. Each CDR3 is given without its conserved first and last residue.

J gene,CDR3 length,V gene,CDR3 protein
TRBJ1-2,12,TRBV15,ATSRGGQRYGYT
TRBJ1-2,11,TRBV20-1,SAGGLPGYGYT
TRBJ2-7,12,TRBV20-1,SARFDLSNYEQY
TRBJ1-6,10,TRBV5-4,ASSLDSLSLH
TRBJ1-6,13,TRBV7-6,ASSSEGTGGSPLH
TRBJ2-7,11,TRBV11-2,ASSLVNFYEQY
TRBJ2-7,10,TRBV7-9,ASMGFNYEQY
TRBJ1-2,13,TRBV7-9,ASSLGGTGSFGYT
TRBJ2-7,12,TRBV3-1,ASSQEGVADEQY
TRBJ2-7,13,TRBV7-9,ASSFLSGTPYEQY
TRBJ1-1,14,TRBV6-5,ASSYSSPGGDTEAF
TRBJ2-1,11,TRBV20-1,SASGKTYNEQF
TRBJ2-7,13,TRBV19,ASSISSQPSYEQY
TRBJ2-2,10,TRBV19,ASSIGPGELF
TRBJ2-7,12,TRBV29-1,SVEEDSPSYEQY
TRBJ2-1,10,TRBV5-4,ASSFRFNEQF
TRBJ2-7,11,TRBV29-1,SYRRESSYEQY
TRBJ2-7,11,TRBV29-1,SVERTGINEQY
TRBJ1-5,10,TRBV10-2,ASSSTGPSQH
TRBJ1-5,11,TRBV2,ASTTGVSQPQH
TRBJ2-3,11,TRBV20-1,SAKGGSTDTQY
TRBJ2-7,12,TRBV10-3,AITQGQGPYEQY
TRBJ1-5,12,TRBV9,ASSAGQGWQPQH
TRBJ2-7,13,TRBV7-9,ASSPTSGDTYEQY
TRBJ2-7,12,TRBV20-1,SARDIGETGEQY
TRBJ2-3,9,TRBV2,ASSPTDTQY
TRBJ1-2,13,TRBV19,ASSIVGQGNYGYT